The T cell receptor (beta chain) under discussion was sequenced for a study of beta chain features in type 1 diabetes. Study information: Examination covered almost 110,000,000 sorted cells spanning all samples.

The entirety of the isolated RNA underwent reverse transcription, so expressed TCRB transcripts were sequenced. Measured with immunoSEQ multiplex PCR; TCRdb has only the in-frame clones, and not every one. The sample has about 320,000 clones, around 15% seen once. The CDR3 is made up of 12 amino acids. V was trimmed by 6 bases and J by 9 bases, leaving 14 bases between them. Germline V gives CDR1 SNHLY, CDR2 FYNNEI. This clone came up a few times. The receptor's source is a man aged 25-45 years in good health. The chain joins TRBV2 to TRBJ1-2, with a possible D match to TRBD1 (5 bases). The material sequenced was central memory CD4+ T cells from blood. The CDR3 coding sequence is TGTGCCAGCAGGGGGGACGCGGGGCGCTACACCTTC. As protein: CASRGDAGRYTF.